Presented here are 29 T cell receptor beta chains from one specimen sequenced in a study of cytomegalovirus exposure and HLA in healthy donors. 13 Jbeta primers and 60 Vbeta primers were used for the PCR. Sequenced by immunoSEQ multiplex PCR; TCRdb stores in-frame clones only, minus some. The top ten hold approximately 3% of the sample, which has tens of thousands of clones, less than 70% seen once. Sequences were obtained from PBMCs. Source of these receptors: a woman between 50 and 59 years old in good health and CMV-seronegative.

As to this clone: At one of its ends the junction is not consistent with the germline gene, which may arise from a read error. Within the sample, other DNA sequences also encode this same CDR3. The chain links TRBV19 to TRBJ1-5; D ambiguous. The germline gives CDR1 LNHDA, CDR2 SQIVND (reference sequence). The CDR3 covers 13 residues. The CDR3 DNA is TGCGCCAGTAGTATAAACCGCGATCAGCCCCAGCATTTT. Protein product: CASSINRDQPQHF.

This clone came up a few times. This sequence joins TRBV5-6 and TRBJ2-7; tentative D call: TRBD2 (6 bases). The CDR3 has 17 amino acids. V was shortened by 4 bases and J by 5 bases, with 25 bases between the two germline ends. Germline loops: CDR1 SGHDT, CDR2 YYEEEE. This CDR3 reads CASSPNRVSGGTHEQYF. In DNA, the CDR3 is TGTGCCAGCAGCCCCAATCGGGTTAGCGGAGGTACCCACGAGCAGTACTTC. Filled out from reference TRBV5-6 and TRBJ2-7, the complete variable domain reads DAGVTQSPTHLIKTRGQQVTLRCSPKSGHDTVSWYQQALGQGPQFIFQYYEEEERQRGNFPDRFSGHQFPNYSSELNVNALLLGDSALYLCASSPNRVSGGTHEQYFGPGTRLTVT.

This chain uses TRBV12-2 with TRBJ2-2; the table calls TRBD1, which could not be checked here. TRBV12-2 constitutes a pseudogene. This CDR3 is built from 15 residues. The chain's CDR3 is CASRSPGQGVVGLFF. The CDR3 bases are TGTGCAAGTCGCTCCCCGGGACAGGGTGTGGTTGGGCTGTTTTTT.

The CDR3 sequence is CASSQVAGGTDTQYF. CDR3 nucleotide sequence: TGCGCCAGCAGCCAAGTAGCGGGAGGGACAGATACGCAGTATTTT. The rearrangement joins TRBV4-3 to TRBJ2-3; 11 bases line up with TRBD2. The CDR3 sequence is 15 residues long. Germline assignment: CDR1 LGHNA and CDR2 YSLEER. Trimming cost V 1 base and J 3 bases; bases outside gene matches: 0.

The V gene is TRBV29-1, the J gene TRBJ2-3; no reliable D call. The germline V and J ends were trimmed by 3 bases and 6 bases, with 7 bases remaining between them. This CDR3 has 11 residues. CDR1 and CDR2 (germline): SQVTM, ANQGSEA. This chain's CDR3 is CSVDLTDTQYF. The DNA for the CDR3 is TGCAGCGTTGATTTAACTGATACGCAGTATTTT.

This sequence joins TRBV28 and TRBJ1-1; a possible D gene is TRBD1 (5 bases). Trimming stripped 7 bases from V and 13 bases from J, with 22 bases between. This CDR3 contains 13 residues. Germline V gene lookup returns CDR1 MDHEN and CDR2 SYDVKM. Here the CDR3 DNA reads TGTGCCAGCAACAGGACCCGACGAAAGGAGGGTTTCTTT. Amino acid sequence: CASNRTRRKEGFF.

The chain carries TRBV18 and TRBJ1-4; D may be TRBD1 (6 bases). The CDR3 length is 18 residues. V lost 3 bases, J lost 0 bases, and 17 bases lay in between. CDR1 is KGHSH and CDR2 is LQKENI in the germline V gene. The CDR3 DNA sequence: TGTGCCAGCTCACCCTGGGCCGCAGGGGCTACAACTAATGAAAAACTGTTTTTT. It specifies CASSPWAAGATTNEKLFF.

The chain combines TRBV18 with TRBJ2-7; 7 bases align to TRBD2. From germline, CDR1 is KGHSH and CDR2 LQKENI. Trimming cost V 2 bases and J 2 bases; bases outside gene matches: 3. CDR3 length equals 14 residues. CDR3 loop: CASSPGGGTYEQYF. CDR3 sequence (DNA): TGTGCCAGCTCACCAGGGGGGGGGACCTACGAGCAGTACTTC.

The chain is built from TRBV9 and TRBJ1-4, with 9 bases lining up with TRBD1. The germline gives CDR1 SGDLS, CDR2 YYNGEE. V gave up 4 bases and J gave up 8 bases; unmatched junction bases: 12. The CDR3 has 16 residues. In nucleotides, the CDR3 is TGTGCCAGCAGCTCTGGGACAGGGAAAAGGAGGGAAAAACTGTTTTTT. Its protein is CASSSGTGKRREKLFF.

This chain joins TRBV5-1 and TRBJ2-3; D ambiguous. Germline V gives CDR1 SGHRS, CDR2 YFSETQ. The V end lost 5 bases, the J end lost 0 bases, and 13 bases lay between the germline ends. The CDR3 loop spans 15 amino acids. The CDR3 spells CASRTMSRSTDTQYF. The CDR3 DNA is TGCGCCAGCAGGACAATGAGCCGGAGCACAGATACGCAGTATTTT. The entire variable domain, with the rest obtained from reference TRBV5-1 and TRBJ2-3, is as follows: KAGVTQTPRYLIKTRGQQVTLSCSPISGHRSVSWYQQTPGQGLQFLFEYFSETQRNKGNFPGRFSGRQFSNSRSEMNVSTLELGDSALYLCASRTMSRSTDTQYFGPGTRLTVL.

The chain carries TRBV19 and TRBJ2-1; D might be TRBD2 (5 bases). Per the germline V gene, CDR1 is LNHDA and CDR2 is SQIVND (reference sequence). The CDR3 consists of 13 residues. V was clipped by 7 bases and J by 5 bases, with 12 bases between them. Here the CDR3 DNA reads TGTGCCAGTACCGAGGGTTGGGACAATGAGCAGTTCTTC. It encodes CASTEGWDNEQFF.

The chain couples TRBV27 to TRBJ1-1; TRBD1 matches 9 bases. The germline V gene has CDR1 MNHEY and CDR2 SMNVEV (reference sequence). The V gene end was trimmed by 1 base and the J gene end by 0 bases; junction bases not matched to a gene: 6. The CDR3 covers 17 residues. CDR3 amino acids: CASSLLGQGLLNTEAFF. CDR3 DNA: TGTGCCAGCAGTTTATTGGGACAGGGTCTTTTGAACACTGAAGCTTTCTTT.

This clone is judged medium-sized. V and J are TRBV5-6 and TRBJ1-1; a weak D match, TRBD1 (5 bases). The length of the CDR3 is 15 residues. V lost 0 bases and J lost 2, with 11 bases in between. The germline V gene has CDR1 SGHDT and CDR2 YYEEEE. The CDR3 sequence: CASSLALTDNTEAFF. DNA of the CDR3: TGTGCCAGCAGCTTGGCCTTGACAGATAACACTGAAGCTTTCTTT. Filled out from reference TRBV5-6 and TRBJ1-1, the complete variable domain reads DAGVTQSPTHLIKTRGQQVTLRCSPKSGHDTVSWYQQALGQGPQFIFQYYEEEERQRGNFPDRFSGHQFPNYSSELNVNALLLGDSALYLCASSLALTDNTEAFFGQGTRLTVV.

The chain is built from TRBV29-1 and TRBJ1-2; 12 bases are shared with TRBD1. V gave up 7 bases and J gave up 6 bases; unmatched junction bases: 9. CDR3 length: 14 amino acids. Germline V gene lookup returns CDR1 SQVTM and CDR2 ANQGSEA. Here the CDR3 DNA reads TGCAGCGCCTGGGACAGGGGGCTGGTGAATGGCTACACCTTC. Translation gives CSAWDRGLVNGYTF.

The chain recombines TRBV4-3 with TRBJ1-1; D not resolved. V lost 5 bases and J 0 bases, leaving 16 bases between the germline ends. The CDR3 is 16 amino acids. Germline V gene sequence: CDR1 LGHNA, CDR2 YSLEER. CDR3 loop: CASSFQTTMMNTEAFF. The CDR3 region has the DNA TGCGCCAGCAGCTTTCAGACAACCATGATGAACACTGAAGCTTTCTTT.

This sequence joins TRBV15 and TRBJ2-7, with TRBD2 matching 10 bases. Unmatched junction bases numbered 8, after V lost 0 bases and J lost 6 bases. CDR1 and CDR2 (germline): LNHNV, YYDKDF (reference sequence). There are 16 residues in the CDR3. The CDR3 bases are TGTGCCACCAGCAGAGATAGGCTAGCGGGAGCATTCGAGCAGTACTTC. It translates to CATSRDRLAGAFEQYF.

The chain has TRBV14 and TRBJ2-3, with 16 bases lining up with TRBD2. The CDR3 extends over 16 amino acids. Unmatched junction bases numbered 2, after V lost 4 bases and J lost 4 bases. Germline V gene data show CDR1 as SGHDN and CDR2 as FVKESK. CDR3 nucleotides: TGTGCCAGCAGCCCAGGGACTAGCGGGAGGGCAGATACGCAGTATTTT. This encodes CASSPGTSGRADTQYF. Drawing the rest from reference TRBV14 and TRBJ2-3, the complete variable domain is EAGVTQFPSHSVIEKGQTVTLRCDPISGHDNLYWYRRVMGKEIKFLLHFVKESKQDESGMPNNRFLAERTGGTYSTLKVQPAELEDSGVYFCASSPGTSGRADTQYFGPGTRLTVL.

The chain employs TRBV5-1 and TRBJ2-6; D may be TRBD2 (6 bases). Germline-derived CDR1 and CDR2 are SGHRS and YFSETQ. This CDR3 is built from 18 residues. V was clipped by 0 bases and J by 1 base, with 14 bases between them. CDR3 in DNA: TGCGCCAGCAGCTTGGGACCCGGGGGTAATTCTGGGGCCAACGTCCTGACTTTC. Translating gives CASSLGPGGNSGANVLTF.

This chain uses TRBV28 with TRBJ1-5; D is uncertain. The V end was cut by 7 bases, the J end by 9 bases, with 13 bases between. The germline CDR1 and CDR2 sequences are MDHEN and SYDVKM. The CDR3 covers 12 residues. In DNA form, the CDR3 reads TGTGCCAGCACGGCGGAGGGAAGGCCCCAGCATTTT. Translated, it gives CASTAEGRPQHF.

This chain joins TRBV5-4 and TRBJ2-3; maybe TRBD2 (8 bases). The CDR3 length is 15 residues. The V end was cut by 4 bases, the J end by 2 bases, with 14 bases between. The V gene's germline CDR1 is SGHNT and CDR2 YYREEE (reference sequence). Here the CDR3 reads CASSPGGTVTDTQYF. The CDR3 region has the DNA TGTGCCAGCAGCCCGGGAGGGACAGTCACAGATACGCAGTATTTT.

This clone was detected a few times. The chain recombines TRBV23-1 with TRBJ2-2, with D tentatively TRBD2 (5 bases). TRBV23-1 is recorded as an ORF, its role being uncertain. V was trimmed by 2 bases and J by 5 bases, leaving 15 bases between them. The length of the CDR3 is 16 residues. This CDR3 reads CASSQTGLVKTGELFF. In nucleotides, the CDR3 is TGCGCCAGCAGTCAAACGGGGTTAGTCAAAACCGGGGAGCTGTTTTTT.

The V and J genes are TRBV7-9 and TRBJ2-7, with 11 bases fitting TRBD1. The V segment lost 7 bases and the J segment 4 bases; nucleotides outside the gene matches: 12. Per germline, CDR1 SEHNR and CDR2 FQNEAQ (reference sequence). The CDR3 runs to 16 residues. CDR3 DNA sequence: TGTGCCAGCACCTCCGGACAGGGGGCGAGGTCGTACGAGCAGTACTTC. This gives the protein CASTSGQGARSYEQYF.

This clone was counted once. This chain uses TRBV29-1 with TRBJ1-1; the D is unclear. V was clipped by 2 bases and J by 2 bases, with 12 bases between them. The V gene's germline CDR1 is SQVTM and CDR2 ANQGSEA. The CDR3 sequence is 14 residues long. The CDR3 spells CSVEPGRGNTEAFF. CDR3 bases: TGCAGCGTTGAACCTGGGAGAGGAAACACTGAAGCTTTCTTT.

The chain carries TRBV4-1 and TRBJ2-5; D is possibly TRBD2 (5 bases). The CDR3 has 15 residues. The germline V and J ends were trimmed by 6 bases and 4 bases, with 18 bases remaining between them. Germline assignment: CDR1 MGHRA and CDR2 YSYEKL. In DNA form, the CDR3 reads TGCGCCAGCAGGTCTTTATCCCTAGCAGGAGAGACCCAGTACTTC. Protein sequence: CASRSLSLAGETQYF.

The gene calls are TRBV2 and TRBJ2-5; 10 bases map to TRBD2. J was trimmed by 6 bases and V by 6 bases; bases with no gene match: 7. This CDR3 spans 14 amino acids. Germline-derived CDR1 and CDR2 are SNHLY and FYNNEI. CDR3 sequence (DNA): TGTGCCAGCAGCCCTAGCGGGAGTTTGAAGACCCAGTACTTC. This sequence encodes CASSPSGSLKTQYF.

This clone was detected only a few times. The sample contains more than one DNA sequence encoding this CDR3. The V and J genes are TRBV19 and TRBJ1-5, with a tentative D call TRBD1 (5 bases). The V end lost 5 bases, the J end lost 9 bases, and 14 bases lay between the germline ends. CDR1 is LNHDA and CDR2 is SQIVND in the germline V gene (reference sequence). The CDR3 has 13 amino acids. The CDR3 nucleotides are TGTGCCAGTAGTCCCCAGGTCCAGGGGCCCCAGCATTTT. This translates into CASSPQVQGPQHF.

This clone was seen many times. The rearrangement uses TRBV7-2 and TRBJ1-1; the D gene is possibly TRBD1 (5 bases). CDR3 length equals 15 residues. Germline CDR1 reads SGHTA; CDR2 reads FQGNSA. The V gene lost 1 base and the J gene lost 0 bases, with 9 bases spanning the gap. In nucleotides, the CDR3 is TGTGCCAGCAGCTTAGGGCAGGGCATGAACACTGAAGCTTTCTTT. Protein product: CASSLGQGMNTEAFF.

CDR3 amino acids: CASSFNRRGYTF. CDR3 DNA: TGTGCCAGCAGTTTTAACAGACGTGGCTACACCTTC. The chain joins TRBV28 to TRBJ1-2; D call uncertain. V was shortened by 3 bases and J by 7 bases, with 9 bases between the two germline ends. Germline-derived CDR1 and CDR2 are MDHEN and SYDVKM. The CDR3 runs 12 residues.

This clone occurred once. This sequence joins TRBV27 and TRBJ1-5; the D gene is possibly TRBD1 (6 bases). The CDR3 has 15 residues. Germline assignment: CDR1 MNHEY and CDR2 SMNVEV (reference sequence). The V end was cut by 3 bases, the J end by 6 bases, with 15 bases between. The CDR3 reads CASSLVRGLGQPQHF. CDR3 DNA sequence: TGTGCCAGCAGTTTGGTCAGGGGATTAGGTCAGCCCCAGCATTTT.